The sequence of this TCR beta chain was determined in a study of T cells after yellow fever vaccination. From the 5' RACE reads, TCRdb called clonotypes with MiXCR, one entry per CDR3 protein. The data show about 69,000 distinct CDR3 sequences, with about 6% seen just once and roughly 2.2% held by the top ten. Overall study results and limits: Weaker overall was a secondary response that nonetheless peaked faster, on day 5 versus 15.

This clonotype was seen ten or more times. Its specificity is not known. Germline CDR1 and CDR2: SGHAT and FQNNGV. The V end lost 5 bases, the J end lost 4 bases, and 21 bases lay between the germline ends. The CDR3 is 17 amino acids. Sample: CD4+ T cells sorted from PBMCs, taken approximately 16 days after the first yellow fever vaccination. This receptor was taken from a man aged 18 to 29 who received the YFV17D yellow fever vaccine. The chain has TRBV11-2 and TRBJ1-3; D gene unclear. The CDR3 protein is CASSRTDGRTIGNTIYF. The CDR3 bases are TGTGCCAGCAGCCGAACCGATGGACGGACGATAGGAAACACCATATATTTT.